The 21 T cell receptor beta chains below were found in one sample sequenced in a study of blood T cells in healthy people across ages. Using a J-beta primer mix together with a sample-barcoded 5' primer, a second PCR was run for roughly 7 to 11 cycles. TCRdb processed the 5' RACE reads anew with MiXCR; each CDR3 protein has one entry. The profile shows fewer than 1,000,000 distinct CDR3 sequences, about 47% of them singletons. The sample comprised blood. The receptors come from a man aged 80 or over in good health.

The chain is built from TRBV20-1 and TRBJ2-1; 11 bases map to TRBD2. The CDR3 spans 14 residues. V shed 5 bases, J shed 5 bases, and the junction held 5 bases outside the gene matches. Germline CDR1 DFQATT, CDR2 SNEGSKA (reference sequence). This CDR3 reads CSAPIAGGNNEQFF. The CDR3 DNA is TGCAGTGCTCCTATAGCGGGAGGGAACAATGAGCAGTTCTTC.

The rearrangement uses TRBV10-2 and TRBJ2-7, with 10 bases identical to TRBD2. The CDR3 has 16 residues. Germline V gives CDR1 WSHSY, CDR2 SAAADI. V trimming: 0 bases; J trimming: 4 bases; junction bases outside the gene matches: 6. The chain's CDR3 is CASSESSSGSRYEQYF. In nucleotides, the CDR3 is TGCGCCAGCAGTGAGTCTTCTAGCGGGAGCCGGTACGAGCAGTACTTC.

V and J are TRBV5-5 and TRBJ2-5; 8 bases are a match to TRBD1. The CDR3 runs 13 residues. Germline V lookup: CDR1 SGHKS, CDR2 YYEKEE (reference sequence). V lost 1 base to trimming and J lost 4 bases; unmatched junction nucleotides: 0. CDR3 residues: CASSLQGAETQYF. The CDR3 region has the DNA TGTGCCAGCAGCTTGCAGGGGGCAGAGACCCAGTACTTC.

This clonotype was recorded many times. CDR3 nucleotide sequence: TGCAGCGTAAGGACAGGGGAAGAGACCCAGTACTTC. As protein: CSVRTGEETQYF. The chain uses TRBV29-1 and TRBJ2-5; 9 positions agree with TRBD1. J gave up 3 bases and V 6 bases, and 2 bases lay outside the gene matches. Germline CDR1 and CDR2: SQVTM and ANQGSEA. The CDR3 has 12 amino acids.

The chain combines TRBV29-1 with TRBJ1-2; tentatively, D is TRBD1 (5 bases). The length of the CDR3 is 11 residues. V lost 4 bases and J 8 bases, leaving 11 bases between the germline ends. Germline CDR1 reads SQVTM; CDR2 reads ANQGSEA. The CDR3 loop is CSVGGQGGYTF. The CDR3 bases are TGCAGCGTTGGCGGACAAGGGGGCTACACCTTC. Full variable domain (remainder filled in from reference TRBV29-1 and TRBJ1-2): SAVISQKPSRDICQRGTSLTIQCQVDSQVTMMFWYRQQPGQSLTLIATANQGSEATYESGFVIDKFPISRPNLTFSTLTVSNMSPEDSSIYLCSVGGQGGYTFGSGTRLTVV.

This clonotype was picked up many times. The chain is built from TRBV7-2 and TRBJ1-2, with 7 bases that match TRBD1. CDR3 length equals 15 residues. V gave up 2 bases and J gave up 4 bases; unmatched junction bases: 7. CDR1 is SGHTA and CDR2 is FQGNSA in the germline V gene. CDR3 protein: CASSLQTGTAYGYTF. The CDR3, as DNA: TGTGCCAGCAGCTTACAGACAGGGACGGCCTATGGCTACACCTTC. The whole variable domain, filled in from reference TRBV7-2 and TRBJ1-2, reads GAGVSQSPSNKVTEKGKDVELRCDPISGHTALYWYRQSLGQGLEFLIYFQGNSAPDKSGLPSDRFSAERTGGSVSTLTIQRTQQEDSAVYLCASSLQTGTAYGYTFGSGTRLTVV.

The chain carries TRBV10-3 and TRBJ2-6; D not certain. V was clipped by 6 bases and J by 0 bases, with 6 bases between them. The CDR3 runs to 14 residues. The V gene's germline CDR1 is ENHRY and CDR2 SYGVKD. This chain's CDR3 is CAIRVNSGANVLTF. The CDR3 DNA reads as TGTGCCATCAGGGTAAACTCTGGGGCCAACGTCCTGACTTTC.

This chain uses TRBV5-1 with TRBJ2-5; D is tentatively TRBD1 or TRBD2 (5 bases each). The J call may be mistaken, given a closer DNA end match to TRBJ2-7. CDR1 and CDR2 (germline): SGHRS, YFSETQ. This CDR3 comprises 15 residues. The CDR3 loop reads CASGIGTEQAYEQYF. The CDR3 nucleotides are TGCGCCAGTGGGATAGGGACCGAACAGGCTTACGAGCAGTACTTC.

There are a few counts of this clonotype. This chain connects TRBV7-9 to TRBJ2-1; tentative D call: TRBD1 (6 bases). The CDR3 totals 14 residues. Looked up from germline, CDR1 is SEHNR and CDR2 is FQNEAQ (reference sequence). The V end was cut by 6 bases, the J end by 9 bases, with 18 bases between. The CDR3 sequence: CASRKTGPLGEQFF. The CDR3 DNA reads TGTGCCAGCAGAAAGACAGGACCTTTGGGTGAGCAGTTCTTC. Full variable domain (remainder filled in from reference TRBV7-9 and TRBJ2-1): DTGVSQNPRHKITKRGQNVTFRCDPISEHNRLYWYRQTLGQGPEFLTYFQNEAQLEKSRLLSDRFSAERPKGSFSTLEIQRTEQGDSAMYLCASRKTGPLGEQFFGPGTRLTVL.

V usage is TRBV12-3 or TRBV12-4 and J usage is TRBJ2-7; perhaps TRBD2 as D (6 bases). CDR3 size: 14 residues. The V end was cut by 7 bases, the J end by 3 bases, with 16 bases between. The CDR3 DNA sequence: TGTGCCAGCACCCTTAGCGGAACTCTCTACGAGCAGTACTTC. This gives the protein CASTLSGTLYEQYF.

The rearrangement uses TRBV29-1 and TRBJ2-1; TRBD2 matches at 9 bases. Trimming at V came to 6 bases and at J to 7 bases, leaving 10 bases not matched to a gene. The CDR3 consists of 14 residues. Germline CDR1 is SQVTM and CDR2 is ANQGSEA. The CDR3: CSVGTSSSVNEQFF. The CDR3 DNA reads TGCAGCGTAGGGACTAGCAGCAGTGTGAATGAGCAGTTCTTC.

V gene TRBV28 combines with J gene TRBJ2-1; TRBD2 matches at 9 bases. The CDR3 is made up of 14 amino acids. The V gene end was trimmed by 10 bases and the J gene end by 7 bases; junction bases not matched to a gene: 11. Germline CDR1 MDHEN, CDR2 SYDVKM. For the CDR3, the DNA is TGTGCCATCCATGGGCGGGAGGGTTCAAATGAGCAGTTCTTC. This gives the protein CAIHGREGSNEQFF.

This clonotype was seen many times. This sequence joins TRBV9 and TRBJ2-3, with D maybe TRBD2 (5 bases). Germline values: CDR1 SGDLS, CDR2 YYNGEE. V dropped 0 bases and J dropped 0 bases, with 14 bases sitting between them. The CDR3 length is 17 residues. CDR3 nucleotides: TGTGCCAGCAGCGTAGGTGTTAGGGTAGCGAGCACAGATACGCAGTATTTT. This gives the protein CASSVGVRVASTDTQYF.

In its sample, this clonotype was seen a few times. V gene TRBV5-1 combines with J gene TRBJ1-5; perhaps TRBD1 as D (5 bases). The CDR3 totals 16 residues. V was trimmed by 0 bases and J by 2 bases, leaving 12 bases between them. From germline, CDR1 is SGHRS and CDR2 YFSETQ. CDR3 DNA sequence: TGCGCCAGCAGCTTGGATGGGGCGGGGGGCAATCAGCCCCAGCATTTT. It encodes CASSLDGAGGNQPQHF.

V and J are TRBV10-3 and TRBJ1-5; D unclear. V lost 9 bases and J lost 3, with 15 bases in between. This CDR3 comprises 14 residues. The V gene's germline CDR1 is ENHRY and CDR2 SYGVKD. The DNA for the CDR3 is TGTGCCATTTCCCCGGAGGTACCCAATCAGCCCCAGCATTTT. This codes for CAISPEVPNQPQHF.

This clonotype was recorded once. The chain uses TRBV20-1 and TRBJ2-5; a possible D gene is TRBD1 (5 bases). This CDR3 comprises 12 residues. Per the germline V gene, CDR1 is DFQATT and CDR2 is SNEGSKA (reference sequence). Trimming took 3 bases from V and 3 from J, leaving 8 bases between them. Written as DNA, the CDR3 is TGCAGTGCTAGTCCAGGGAAAGAGACCCAGTACTTC. Amino acid sequence: CSASPGKETQYF.

About this clonotype itself: At one boundary the junction diverges from the germline segment, which might be a read error. The chain recombines TRBV7-9 with TRBJ2-5, with 13 nucleotides matching TRBD2. Germline V gene sequence: CDR1 SEHNR, CDR2 FQNEAQ (reference sequence). The CDR3 has 15 amino acids. This chain's CDR3 is CANSPGLAGVDEQYF. The CDR3 DNA reads TGTGCCAACAGCCCAGGACTAGCGGGGGTGGATGAGCAGTACTTC.

J is TRBJ2-5 and V is TRBV29-1, with 8 positions matching TRBD2. The germline CDR1 and CDR2 sequences are SQVTM and ANQGSEA. Trimming at V came to 4 bases and at J to 2 bases, leaving 15 bases not matched to a gene. The CDR3 is 17 amino acids. The chain's CDR3 is CSVVRGGPVGGQETQYF. CDR3 sequence (DNA): TGCAGCGTTGTCCGGGGGGGGCCAGTTGGTGGACAAGAGACCCAGTACTTC. The whole variable domain, filled in from reference TRBV29-1 and TRBJ2-5, reads SAVISQKPSRDICQRGTSLTIQCQVDSQVTMMFWYRQQPGQSLTLIATANQGSEATYESGFVIDKFPISRPNLTFSTLTVSNMSPEDSSIYLCSVVRGGPVGGQETQYFGPGTRLLVL.

This clonotype was counted many times. The rearrangement links TRBV12-3 or TRBV12-4 to TRBJ2-1, with D hard to call. V gave up 5 bases and J gave up 9 bases, with 17 bases separating them. This CDR3 spans 14 amino acids. In nucleotides, the CDR3 is TGTGCCAGCAGTGTTCAGGTTGGTGGGCTTGAGCAGTTCTTC. It specifies CASSVQVGGLEQFF.

The chain combines TRBV6-5 with TRBJ2-1, with 8 bases fitting TRBD2. The CDR3 totals 16 residues. Germline lookup yields CDR1 MNHEY and CDR2 SVGAGI. The V segment lost 5 bases and the J segment 10 bases; nucleotides outside the gene matches: 16. The chain's CDR3 is CASSTPFREGRGEQFF. The DNA of the CDR3 is TGTGCCAGCAGTACCCCTTTTCGGGAGGGCCGAGGCGAGCAGTTCTTC.

Comment on this clonotype: The junction differs from germline at one of its ends, possibly a read error. The chain employs TRBV7-3 and TRBJ2-5, with D perhaps given as TRBD1 or TRBD2 (5 bases each). The J call may not be correct, given that the DNA end is closer to TRBJ2-7. Germline V CDR1 and CDR2: SGHTA, FQGTGA. This CDR3 spans 13 amino acids. CDR3 in amino acids: CACSSPGRHEQYF. The DNA for the CDR3 is TGTGCCTGCAGCTCGCCGGGGCGGCACGAGCAGTACTTC.